This T cell receptor beta chain was found in a study of cytomegalovirus exposure and HLA in healthy donors. This clone was seen only a few times. Its antigen is still unknown. The PCR had 60 Vbeta and 13 Jbeta primers. Using immunoSEQ multiplex PCR, the repertoire was profiled, and TCRdb retains in-frame clones only, with some absent. This table has 150,000 to 200,000 clones, 80% to 85% appearing once. Study observations and caveats: According to a later analysis, most TCR beta chains associated with CMV appeared HLA-restricted. The likely origin of a cluster of highly shared sequence variants was a sequencing artifact.

V lost 8 bases and J lost 6; bases outside the gene matches: 13. The CDR3 consists of 14 residues. Germline V gives CDR1 SNHLY, CDR2 FYNNEI. The chain employs TRBV2 and TRBJ2-7; 7 bases line up with TRBD1. This receptor was identified in a boy aged 10-17 years in good health and CMV-seronegative. The sample consisted of PBMCs. The CDR3 reads CASSRDRERGEQYF. Written as DNA, the CDR3 is TGTGCCAGCTCCCGTGACAGGGAGCGAGGCGAGCAGTACTTC.